One and the same sample provided the 5 T cell receptor beta chains below, sequenced in a study of regulatory T cells in long-lasting Graves disease. According to the study, TCR beta libraries were built with iRepertoire HTBI primers and CDR3-region Arm-PCR. MiXCR was run by TCRdb on the multiplex PCR reads, yielding one entry per CDR3 protein. The table lists about 470,000 distinct CDR3 sequences, 20% to 25% of them singletons. Time point given: persistent/refractory GD, antithyroid drugs over 5 years with positive TRAb. Extracted PBMC RNA gave rise to the TCR library. Sample: peripheral blood mononuclear cells (PBMCs), taken when the disease was refractory, from a patient treated with antithyroid drugs. The receptor set was obtained from a female donor with Graves disease.

This clonotype was seen more than once but under ten times. The chain recombines TRBV7-4 with TRBJ1-5; TRBD1 is a possible D gene (6 bases). Germline lookup yields CDR1 SGHVT and CDR2 SQSDAQ. CDR3 size: 16 residues. The V gene lost 1 base and the J gene lost 5 bases, with 15 bases spanning the gap. CDR3 coding DNA: TGTGCCAGCAGCTTAGAGGGGGGGCACCCCTATCAGCCCCAGCATTTT. Protein product: CASSLEGGHPYQPQHF. Full variable domain (remainder filled in from reference TRBV7-4 and TRBJ1-5): GAGVSQSPRYKVAKRGRDVALRCDSISGHVTLYWYRQTLGQGSEVLTYSQSDAQRDKSGRPSGRFSAERPERSVSTLKIQRTEQGDSAVYLCASSLEGGHPYQPQHFGDGTRLSIL.

The genes are TRBV5-1 and TRBJ2-5; 7 nucleotides match TRBD2. Losses at the gene ends were 4 bases for V and 10 bases for J; bases not matched to a gene: 34. Germline V lookup: CDR1 SGHRS, CDR2 YFSETQ. The CDR3 extends over 21 amino acids. For the CDR3, the DNA is TGCGCCAGCAGCCTACTCTTGGGCCTCTCTGGGGACTACGAGCATAGAATGGGCCAGTACTTC. This encodes CASSLLLGLSGDYEHRMGQYF.

This clonotype has at least ten counts. This chain's CDR3 is CASSTISDRNYGYTF. The CDR3 DNA reads as TGTGCCAGCAGTACCATTTCGGACAGGAACTATGGCTACACCTTC. V gene TRBV2 combines with J gene TRBJ1-2; 7 nucleotides line up with TRBD1. From germline, CDR1 is SNHLY and CDR2 FYNNEI. V gave up 5 bases and J gave up 2 bases; unmatched junction bases: 8. This CDR3 has 15 amino acids.

The table lists this clonotype with a few counts. The V and J genes are TRBV12-3 or TRBV12-4 and TRBJ1-6, with a weak D call TRBD1 (6 bases). This CDR3 is 12 amino acids long. Trimming pared 7 bases from V and 9 bases from J, leaving 10 bases between. This CDR3 is CASNLQGSPLHF. CDR3 nucleotides: TGTGCCAGCAATCTACAGGGTTCACCCCTCCACTTT.

This clonotype was recorded at least ten times. DNA for the CDR3: TGTGCCAGCAGTTACTCGCAGAGGGCCTCTGGGGCCAACGTCCTGACTTTC. It codes for CASSYSQRASGANVLTF. The J gene is TRBJ2-6, the V gene TRBV6-5; weak D call: TRBD2 (5 bases). The CDR3 is 17 amino acids. The germline V gene encodes CDR1 MNHEY and CDR2 SVGAGI. Trimming pared 0 bases from V and 0 bases from J, leaving 9 bases between.